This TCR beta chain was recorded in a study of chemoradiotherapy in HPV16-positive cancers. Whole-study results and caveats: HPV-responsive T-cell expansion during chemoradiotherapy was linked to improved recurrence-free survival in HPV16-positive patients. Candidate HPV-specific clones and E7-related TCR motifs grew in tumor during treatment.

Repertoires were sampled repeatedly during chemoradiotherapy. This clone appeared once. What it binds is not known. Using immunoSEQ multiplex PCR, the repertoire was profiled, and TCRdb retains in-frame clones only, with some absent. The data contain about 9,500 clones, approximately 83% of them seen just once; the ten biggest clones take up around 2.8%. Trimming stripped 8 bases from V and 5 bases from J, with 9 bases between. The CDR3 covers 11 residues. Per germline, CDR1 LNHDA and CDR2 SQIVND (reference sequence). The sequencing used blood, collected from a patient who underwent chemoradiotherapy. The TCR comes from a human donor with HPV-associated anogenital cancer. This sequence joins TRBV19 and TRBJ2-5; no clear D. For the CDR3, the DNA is TGTGCCAGTGCTGTCTCGGAGACCCAGTACTTC. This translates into CASAVSETQYF.